These 15 T cell receptor beta chains were all obtained from the same sample, sequenced in a study of blood T cell repertoires in COVID-19. The table came from immunoSEQ multiplex PCR; TCRdb's copy has only in-frame clones and leaves some out. The table has fewer than 250,000 clones, almost 85% seen once; the top ten hold 7.5% to 8%. Material for sequencing was peripheral blood. The receptors were sampled from a woman aged 50 to 60 with active or convalescent COVID-19.

A few counts support this clone. The chain carries TRBV12-3 or TRBV12-4 and TRBJ1-1; D gene ambiguous. CDR3 length: 12 amino acids. V lost 6 bases and J lost 4, with 9 bases in between. Here the CDR3 reads CASRRVATEAFF. CDR3 nucleotides: TGTGCCAGCAGGAGGGTTGCCACTGAAGCTTTCTTT.

The chain couples TRBV28 to TRBJ1-5, with no clear D. The length of the CDR3 is 14 residues. Trimming removed 5 bases from V and 7 bases from J, with 15 bases in between. The germline CDR1 and CDR2 sequences are MDHEN and SYDVKM. In DNA, the CDR3 is TGTGCCAGCAGTCAGGCCCTAATGGGCCAGCCCCAGCATTTT. This translates into CASSQALMGQPQHF.

The CDR3 nucleotides are TGTGCCAGCAGCTTGTACTACGAGCAGTACGTC. It codes for CASSLYYEQYV. V and J are TRBV5-8 and TRBJ2-7, with D uncertain. V dropped 1 base and J dropped 3 bases, with 2 bases sitting between them. The length of the CDR3 is 11 residues. Germline CDR1 and CDR2: SGHTS and YDEGEE.

The chain recombines TRBV6-1 with TRBJ1-2; D call uncertain. Trimming stripped 0 bases from V and 8 bases from J, with 16 bases between. The CDR3 has 15 residues. Germline assignment: CDR1 MNHNS and CDR2 SASEGT. CDR3 DNA sequence: TGTGCCAGCAGTGAAGCGGTCCTCGGGATTAGGGGCTACACCTTC. Protein sequence: CASSEAVLGIRGYTF.

The chain carries TRBV28 and TRBJ2-3, with 7 bases matching TRBD2. Trimming cost V 5 bases and J 4 bases; bases outside gene matches: 6. Germline CDR1 and CDR2: MDHEN and SYDVKM. The CDR3 totals 14 residues. The CDR3 here is CASSPQRDPDTQYF. The CDR3 DNA follows: TGTGCCAGCAGTCCCCAGCGGGACCCAGATACGCAGTATTTT. The variable domain in full, completed from reference TRBV28 and TRBJ2-3, reads DVKVTQSSRYLVKRTGEKVFLECVQDMDHENMFWYRQDPGLGLRLIYFSYDVKMKEKGDIPEGYSVSREKKERFSLILESASTNQTSMYLCASSPQRDPDTQYFGPGTRLTVL.

V is TRBV6-5 and J is TRBJ1-5; D is ambiguous. Germline V CDR1 and CDR2: MNHEY, SVGAGI. The V gene lost 3 bases and the J gene lost 0 bases, with 9 bases spanning the gap. This CDR3 contains 15 residues. As DNA, the CDR3 is TGTGCCAGCAGTTATCTACAGAATAGCAATCAGCCCCAGCATTTT. Its translation: CASSYLQNSNQPQHF.

V gene TRBV4-1 combines with J gene TRBJ1-2; possibly TRBD1 for D (5 bases). The CDR3 contains 13 residues. Germline V gene sequence: CDR1 MGHRA, CDR2 YSYEKL. V was shortened by 0 bases and J by 7 bases, with 9 bases between the two germline ends. The CDR3, as DNA: TGCGCCAGCAGCCAAGATCCTAGGGGTGGCTACACCTTC. Residues: CASSQDPRGGYTF.

This chain links TRBV28 with TRBJ1-2, with TRBD1 as a possible D gene (5 bases). CDR3 length equals 14 residues. V lost 7 bases, J lost 1 base, and 13 bases lay in between. CDR1 is MDHEN, CDR2 SYDVKM, per germline. The CDR3 is CASKFAGNNYGYTF. CDR3 in DNA: TGTGCCAGCAAATTTGCAGGGAATAACTATGGCTACACCTTC.

About this clone itself: The sample carries other DNA sequences with the same CDR3. This sequence joins TRBV28 and TRBJ1-1; no definite D call. This CDR3 is built from 12 residues. V dropped 3 bases and J dropped 3 bases, with 5 bases sitting between them. CDR1 and CDR2 (germline): MDHEN, SYDVKM. CDR3 nucleotides: TGTGCCAGCAGTTTGCGGGACACTGAAGCTTTCTTT. Protein sequence: CASSLRDTEAFF.

This chain links TRBV24-1 with TRBJ2-1; 10 bases align to TRBD1. From germline, CDR1 is KGHDR and CDR2 SFDVKD. V lost 5 bases, J lost 7 bases, and 7 bases stayed unmatched. CDR3 length: 15 amino acids. As DNA, the CDR3 is TGTGCCACCAGTGTCGGGCGGACAGGGGGGAATGAGCAGTTCTTC. Translating gives CATSVGRTGGNEQFF.

CDR3 amino acids: CASSFIQGSSPLHF. The CDR3 coding sequence is TGTGCCAGCAGCTTTATACAGGGCAGTTCACCCCTCCACTTT. This chain links TRBV7-8 with TRBJ1-6, with a possible D match to TRBD1 (6 bases). Trimming removed 3 bases from V and 9 bases from J, with 12 bases in between. The CDR3 has 14 amino acids. CDR1 and CDR2 (germline): SGHVS, FQNEAQ.

The rearrangement uses TRBV19 and TRBJ1-1, with 8 bases that match TRBD1. The V and J ends lost 4 bases and 0 bases, in that order; junction bases with no gene match: 4. The V gene's germline CDR1 is LNHDA and CDR2 SQIVND (reference sequence). The CDR3 is made up of 15 amino acids. In DNA, the CDR3 is TGTGCCAGTAGTAGGGGACAGGTAATGAACACTGAAGCTTTCTTT. Amino acids: CASSRGQVMNTEAFF. Full variable domain (remainder filled in from reference TRBV19 and TRBJ1-1): DGGITQSPKYLFRKEGQNVTLSCEQNLNHDAMYWYRQDPGQGLRLIYYSQIVNDFQKGDIAEGYSVSREKKESFPLTVTSAQKNPTAFYLCASSRGQVMNTEAFFGQGTRLTVV.

This clone was counted a single time. The rearrangement joins TRBV28 to TRBJ1-5; 7 bases are a match to TRBD1. V dropped 4 bases and J dropped 4; count of bases not matched to a gene: 10. Germline-derived CDR1 and CDR2 are MDHEN and SYDVKM. This CDR3 comprises 16 residues. CDR3: CASSYGPRQGNQPQHF. For the CDR3, the DNA is TGTGCCAGCAGTTATGGGCCTCGACAGGGTAATCAGCCCCAGCATTTT. Combining the CDR3 with reference TRBV28 and TRBJ1-5 gives the whole variable domain DVKVTQSSRYLVKRTGEKVFLECVQDMDHENMFWYRQDPGLGLRLIYFSYDVKMKEKGDIPEGYSVSREKKERFSLILESASTNQTSMYLCASSYGPRQGNQPQHFGDGTRLSIL.

V and J are TRBV5-1 and TRBJ1-2; D ambiguous. Trimming stripped 1 base from V and 4 bases from J, with 11 bases between. From germline, CDR1 is SGHRS and CDR2 YFSETQ. This CDR3 has 14 amino acids. CDR3 sequence (DNA): TGCGCCAGCAGCTTGTATGCAGGTGCCTATGGCTACACCTTC. Its translation: CASSLYAGAYGYTF.

This chain connects TRBV6-5 to TRBJ2-2; 8 bases align to TRBD2. Trimming cost V 7 bases and J 5 bases; bases outside gene matches: 9. Looked up from germline, CDR1 is MNHEY and CDR2 is SVGAGI. The CDR3 is 15 residues long. Here the CDR3 reads CASTFDSGGTGELFF. CDR3 in DNA: TGTGCCAGCACCTTTGACAGCGGGGGTACCGGGGAGCTGTTTTTT.